The 31 T cell receptor beta chains below come from one sample, sequenced in a study of blood T cells in healthy people across ages (dated by TCRdb to the mid-2010s). The library came from 5' RACE. These reads were obtained on an Illumina HiSeq 2500. A second PCR of about 6 to 11 cycles was performed with a sample-barcoded 5' primer and a J-beta primer mix. TCRdb applied fastp at Q25 and MiXCR to the public reads, then kept only in-frame beta chains. Entries are consolidated by CDR3 protein sequence, retaining the most common genes and DNA. This sample has around 780,000 distinct CDR3 sequences in its table, and around a quarter of those were observed once. The ten most abundant clones make up 3% of the sample. Another study also made use of these data, one on T cells of mothers and their children.

Material for sequencing was blood. These receptors originate from a boy between 5 and 17 years old in good health.

The chain has TRBV11-2 and TRBJ2-6; D possibly corresponds to TRBD2 (6 bases). Looked up from germline, CDR1 is SGHAT and CDR2 is FQNNGV. V lost 2 bases and J 3 bases, leaving 8 bases between the germline ends. The CDR3 length is 15 residues. CDR3 in DNA: TGTGCCAGCAGCTTACGGGGAGGTGGGGCCAACGTCCTGACTTTC. It specifies CASSLRGGGANVLTF.

This clonotype occurred many times. The chain uses TRBV2 and TRBJ2-5, with D perhaps assigned TRBD1 or TRBD2 (5 bases each). The V end was cut by 1 base, the J end by 5 bases, with 5 bases between. Germline V gives CDR1 SNHLY, CDR2 FYNNEI. This CDR3 is built from 12 residues. In nucleotides, the CDR3 is TGTGCCAGCAGTGAAGGGGGGGAGACCCAGTACTTC. Protein sequence: CASSEGGETQYF.

V is TRBV4-2 and J is TRBJ1-5, with no clear D. This CDR3 is 13 amino acids long. Germline V CDR1 and CDR2: LGHNA, YNFKEQ. V lost 0 bases, J lost 10 bases, and 10 bases lay in between. The CDR3 nucleotides read TGTGCCAGCAGCCAAGATCTTAGTCAACCCCAGCATTTT. Translation gives CASSQDLSQPQHF.

The V call is TRBV6-2 or TRBV6-3, the J call TRBJ1-3, with no clear D. The V end was cut by 4 bases, the J end by 0 bases, with 10 bases between. From germline, CDR1 is MNHEY and CDR2 SVGEGT. The CDR3 is made up of 15 amino acids. CDR3 sequence (DNA): TGTGCCAGCAGTTTTCATCCGGCCTCTGGAAACACCATATATTTT. This sequence encodes CASSFHPASGNTIYF.

This clonotype was seen only a few times. The V call is TRBV2, the J call TRBJ1-2; 8 bases align to TRBD1. The germline CDR1 and CDR2 sequences are SNHLY and FYNNEI. The CDR3 is 13 amino acids. V lost 6 bases and J lost 8; bases outside the gene matches: 8. CDR3 sequence (DNA): TGTGCCAGCAGAAGACAGGGGTCGTTGGGCTACACCTTC. Its translation is CASRRQGSLGYTF.

This clonotype was observed a handful of times. V usage is TRBV29-1 and J usage is TRBJ2-5; TRBD2 is a possible D gene (5 bases). The J call may be faulty, since TRBJ2-7 better matches the DNA end. Germline V CDR1 and CDR2: SQVTM, ANQGSEA. The CDR3 is made up of 13 amino acids. CDR3 DNA: TGCAGCGTTGAGGAGGTGGGGAAATACGAGCAGTACTTC. Residues: CSVEEVGKYEQYF.

The V and J genes are TRBV28 and TRBJ2-5, with TRBD2 matching 8 bases. Per the germline V gene, CDR1 is MDHEN and CDR2 is SYDVKM. There are 15 residues in the CDR3. Trimming removed 5 bases from V and 1 base from J; junction bases left unmatched: 6. The CDR3 bases are TGTGCCAGCAGTCCGGCGGGAGGCCGCCAAGAGACCCAGTACTTC. This encodes CASSPAGGRQETQYF.

The chain carries TRBV6-2 or TRBV6-3 and TRBJ2-1, with D perhaps matching TRBD2 (7 bases). The J call may be in error: the DNA end matches TRBJ2-7 better. CDR3 length: 15 residues. Germline V CDR1 and CDR2: MNHEY, SVGEGT. CDR3 region: CASRPGAGVPYEQYF. CDR3 DNA: TGTGCCAGTCGACCAGGGGCGGGGGTTCCCTACGAGCAGTACTTC.

This clonotype was seen a few times. J is TRBJ1-5 and V is TRBV6-1, with no clear D. Looked up from germline, CDR1 is MNHNS and CDR2 is SASEGT. Trimming took 10 bases from V and 2 from J, leaving 15 bases between them. The CDR3 runs 14 residues. In nucleotides, the CDR3 is TGTGCCAACGGAAGGGTCTTGGGCAATCAGCCCCAGCATTTT. Amino acids: CANGRVLGNQPQHF.

Only a few counts were recorded for this clonotype. This rearrangement joins TRBV29-1 to TRBJ1-2; D not resolved. CDR3 length equals 15 residues. Per the germline V gene, CDR1 is SQVTM and CDR2 is ANQGSEA. Trimming cost V 4 bases and J 5 bases, with 20 bases left between them. The CDR3 is CSVAGPDLIKYGYTF. CDR3 DNA: TGCAGCGTTGCTGGCCCAGACCTAATTAAGTATGGCTACACCTTC.

This chain uses TRBV6-5 with TRBJ2-1; D is possibly TRBD2 (6 bases). The CDR3 loop spans 15 amino acids. Trimming left V 4 bases short and J 3 bases short, with 13 bases between. Germline CDR1 reads MNHEY; CDR2 reads SVGAGI. CDR3 coding DNA: TGTGCCAGCAGTTCCACCCGGGGAGGCTACAATGAGCAGTTCTTC. It translates to CASSSTRGGYNEQFF.

The chain couples TRBV24-1 to TRBJ2-1; maybe TRBD2 (6 bases). CDR3 length: 16 residues. Germline V gives CDR1 KGHDR, CDR2 SFDVKD. V was trimmed by 2 bases and J by 5 bases, leaving 15 bases between them. The CDR3 DNA reads TGTGCCACCAGTGATTCCCGCGGGGTCCAGAACAATGAGCAGTTCTTC. Its translation is CATSDSRGVQNNEQFF.

V usage is TRBV20-1 and J usage is TRBJ1-2; TRBD1 is a possible D gene (5 bases). This CDR3 is built from 11 residues. Per germline, CDR1 DFQATT and CDR2 SNEGSKA (reference sequence). V was pared by 6 bases and J by 8 bases, with 13 bases between. DNA for the CDR3: TGCAGTGCCCCAGGGTGGCGCGGCTACACCTTC. This gives the protein CSAPGWRGYTF.

This clonotype showed up many times. The chain has TRBV4-1 and TRBJ2-7; D call uncertain. This CDR3 has 15 residues. Germline V gene lookup returns CDR1 MGHRA and CDR2 YSYEKL. V lost 0 bases, J lost 2 bases, and 11 bases lay in between. The CDR3 spells CASSQDFHTTYEQYF. The CDR3 DNA reads as TGCGCCAGCAGCCAAGATTTTCACACCACCTACGAGCAGTACTTC.

This chain connects TRBV7-2 to TRBJ2-1, with D hard to call. Trimming stripped 4 bases from V and 10 bases from J, with 11 bases between. Germline V lookup: CDR1 SGHTA, CDR2 FQGNSA. The CDR3 sequence is 12 residues long. The CDR3: CASSYTSTEQFF. As DNA, the CDR3 is TGTGCCAGCAGCTATACGTCAACAGAGCAGTTCTTC.

This clonotype came up a few times. This sequence joins TRBV7-2 and TRBJ1-1; D is unclear. The germline CDR1 and CDR2 sequences are SGHTA and FQGNSA. V lost 6 bases, J lost 1 base, and 12 bases lay in between. This CDR3 contains 14 residues. CDR3 sequence (DNA): TGTGCCAGCAGATTGAACCTGGGGAACACTGAAGCTTTCTTT. Translated, it gives CASRLNLGNTEAFF.

The chain is built from TRBV19 and TRBJ2-5, with TRBD1 matching over 7 bases. Germline lookup yields CDR1 LNHDA and CDR2 SQIVND (reference sequence). V shed 4 bases, J shed 5 bases, and the junction held 13 bases outside the gene matches. The CDR3 consists of 16 residues. The CDR3 nucleotides are TGTGCCAGTAGTAGCGGCGACAGGGTCGGTTCGGAGACCCAGTACTTC. It specifies CASSSGDRVGSETQYF.

This clonotype was seen only a few times. The V call is TRBV20-1, the J call TRBJ2-5; 9 nucleotides agree with TRBD2. The J call could be wrong; TRBJ2-1 is a better fit for the DNA end. CDR1 and CDR2 from the germline V gene are DFQATT and SNEGSKA (reference sequence). The CDR3 contains 15 residues. CDR3 in DNA: TGCAGTGCTAGAGTCGCGGGGGGGGTAGACAATGAGCAGTTCTTC. It is translated as CSARVAGGVDNEQFF.

This clonotype was observed a few times. This chain uses TRBV7-9 with TRBJ2-1, with D possibly matching TRBD2 (5 bases). CDR1 and CDR2 from the germline V gene are SEHNR and FQNEAQ (reference sequence). The length of the CDR3 is 12 residues. V was shortened by 2 bases and J by 8 bases, with 7 bases between the two germline ends. This chain's CDR3 is CASSLKADEQFF. Written as DNA, the CDR3 is TGTGCCAGCAGCTTAAAAGCGGATGAGCAGTTCTTC.

Of note for this clonotype: The junction departs from germline at one end; a sequencing error may be responsible. This chain uses TRBV20-1 with TRBJ1-1; a possible D gene is TRBD1 (6 bases). The CDR3 sequence is 12 residues long. Germline V lookup: CDR1 DFQATT, CDR2 SNEGSKA (reference sequence). CDR3 coding DNA: TGCAGTGCTGGTGGACAGCGCCCTGAAGCTTCCTTT. The encoded protein is CSAGGQRPEASF.

The CDR3 DNA reads TGTGCCAGCACCTATCTCAACAGGGTGGGCACTGAAGCTTTCTTT. This sequence encodes CASTYLNRVGTEAFF. This rearrangement joins TRBV7-2 to TRBJ1-1, with D tentatively TRBD1 (6 bases). Per the germline V gene, CDR1 is SGHTA and CDR2 is FQGNSA. The length of the CDR3 is 15 residues. V shed 7 bases and J shed 4 bases, with 19 bases lying between them.

V gene TRBV28 combines with J gene TRBJ1-5, with D possibly TRBD1 on 5 matching bases. CDR1 MDHEN and CDR2 SYDVKM come from the germline V gene. The CDR3 spans 17 residues. V lost 3 bases and J lost 0, with 15 bases in between. CDR3 nucleotide sequence: TGTGCCAGCAGTTTCAAGAGATATGGGGCTAGCAATCAGCCCCAGCATTTT. It translates to CASSFKRYGASNQPQHF. The full variable domain, rest sourced from reference TRBV28 and TRBJ1-5, is DVKVTQSSRYLVKRTGEKVFLECVQDMDHENMFWYRQDPGLGLRLIYFSYDVKMKEKGDIPEGYSVSREKKERFSLILESASTNQTSMYLCASSFKRYGASNQPQHFGDGTRLSIL.

This clonotype was seen a handful of times. The gene calls are TRBV18 and TRBJ2-5; D possibly corresponds to TRBD2 (5 bases). The J call could be wrong; TRBJ2-1 is a better fit for the DNA end. This CDR3 is 15 amino acids long. Germline CDR1 KGHSH, CDR2 LQKENI. CDR3: CASSPRTGPYNEQFF. CDR3 bases: TGTGCCAGCTCACCACGGACTGGTCCTTACAATGAGCAGTTCTTC.

V is TRBV7-2 and J is TRBJ1-2, with D unresolved. Trimming removed 8 bases at V and 10 bases at J, with 17 bases between. Germline CDR1 and CDR2: SGHTA and FQGNSA. CDR3 length equals 12 residues. The CDR3 region is CASGPVPGDYTF. The CDR3 DNA reads as TGTGCCAGCGGGCCCGTGCCTGGCGACTACACCTTC.

V usage is TRBV9 and J usage is TRBJ2-3, with 8 bases matching TRBD2. The J segment lost 0 bases and the V segment lost 4 bases, leaving 4 bases of the junction unmatched. Germline V lookup: CDR1 SGDLS, CDR2 YYNGEE. This CDR3 has 15 residues. The CDR3 region has the DNA TGTGCCAGCAGCAACAGCGGGGGTAGCACAGATACGCAGTATTTT. Translating it yields CASSNSGGSTDTQYF.

The chain carries TRBV6-1 and TRBJ1-2; D is perhaps TRBD1 (5 bases). Trimming stripped 2 bases from V and 7 bases from J, with 11 bases between. From germline, CDR1 is MNHNS and CDR2 SASEGT. The CDR3 runs to 13 residues. CDR3 residues: CASSETRQTGYTF. The CDR3 DNA sequence: TGTGCCAGCAGTGAAACACGACAGACTGGCTACACCTTC.

This clonotype was observed a few times. The V gene is TRBV7-9, the J gene TRBJ2-2; 7 bases map to TRBD2. Trimming at V came to 5 bases and at J to 4 bases, leaving 7 bases not matched to a gene. From germline, CDR1 is SEHNR and CDR2 FQNEAQ (reference sequence). The CDR3 loop spans 15 amino acids. The CDR3, as DNA: TGTGCCAGCAGCGGAAAGGCTAGCGGCACCGGGGAGCTGTTTTTT. Residues: CASSGKASGTGELFF.

The gene calls are TRBV2 and TRBJ2-5; the D is unclear. CDR3 length: 11 residues. Trimming took off 6 bases at V and 6 bases at J, with 8 bases between the two ends. Germline CDR1 and CDR2: SNHLY and FYNNEI. The CDR3 DNA reads as TGTGCCAGCAGCCCCGTAAAGACCCAGTACTTC. Its translation is CASSPVKTQYF.

The sample holds a few counts of this clonotype. This chain connects TRBV20-1 to TRBJ2-3; maybe TRBD2 (6 bases). The germline V gene encodes CDR1 DFQATT and CDR2 SNEGSKA (reference sequence). V gave up 3 bases and J gave up 1 base, with 20 bases separating them. This CDR3 region has 17 residues. The CDR3 DNA reads TGCAGTGCTAGCCCACCTCGGCCTAGCGCCGGCACAGATACGCAGTATTTT. It codes for CSASPPRPSAGTDTQYF.

V is TRBV20-1 and J is TRBJ2-5; D is possibly TRBD2 (6 bases). Germline V gene data show CDR1 as DFQATT and CDR2 as SNEGSKA (reference sequence). Deletions cut 2 bases from V and 5 bases from J, with 15 bases between. The CDR3 sequence is 14 residues long. This chain's CDR3 is CSARRDPGEETQYF. CDR3 coding DNA: TGCAGTGCTAGACGGGACCCGGGGGAGGAGACCCAGTACTTC.

V and J are TRBV20-1 and TRBJ2-3; D might be TRBD1 (5 bases). V was trimmed by 5 bases and J by 8 bases, leaving 17 bases between them. Germline V lookup: CDR1 DFQATT, CDR2 SNEGSKA (reference sequence). The CDR3 sequence is 13 residues long. This CDR3 reads CSAAGQGFSTQYF. CDR3 in DNA: TGCAGTGCTGCCGGGCAGGGATTTAGTACGCAGTATTTT.